This T cell receptor beta chain is from a study of blood T cell repertoires in COVID-19. Original methodology: Reference gene primer amplification in the assay estimated nucleated cell counts. Profiling relied on immunoSEQ multiplex PCR, and the TCRdb table lists in-frame clones only, not all of them. Clone size and the V and J calls come from that table; the DNA yielded D and trimming. Of 300,000 to 400,000 clones listed, roughly 88% were seen once; the top ten hold around 0.95%. In assigning cohorts, the study relied on participant-reported clinical history. The sequence came from a woman between 25 and 40 years old with acute COVID-19. What was sequenced was PBMCs or T cells enriched from blood (not recorded which).

CDR3 nucleotides: TGTGCCAGCAGCGCACCCGGGACAGGGGGAAATGAGCAGTTCTTC. It encodes CASSAPGTGGNEQFF. The chain has TRBV13 and TRBJ2-1; 11 nucleotides line up with TRBD1. Losses at the gene ends were 5 bases for V and 7 bases for J; bases not matched to a gene: 7. The CDR3 has 15 residues. CDR1 and CDR2 (germline): PRHDT, FYEKMQ (reference sequence).